This T cell receptor beta chain was documented in a study of blood T cell repertoires in COVID-19. Study context: Acute-phase and convalescent COVID-19 samples originated in the United States, Italy and Spain. PBMCs, B-cell-depleted T cells, or T cells provided the cDNA or gDNA that made up the material.

This CDR3 is 15 amino acids long. Germline assignment: CDR1 LNHDA and CDR2 SQIVND (reference sequence). Trimming at V came to 5 bases and at J to 8 bases, leaving 3 bases not matched to a gene. Authors' data handling: Amplifying reference gene primers gave estimates of nucleated cell counts. TCRdb's copy holds only in-frame clones and misses some; the assay was immunoSEQ multiplex PCR. That table supplies the V and J calls and clone size; D and trimming were determined from the DNA. Found here are fewer than 250,000 clones, about 86% of them singletons; the top ten hold less than 3.5%. The chain combines TRBV19 with TRBJ2-1, with TRBD2 identical over 16 bases. Sequenced input: peripheral blood. This receptor was taken from a man aged 50-59 years with active or convalescent COVID-19. CDR3 in amino acids: CASSPGTSGRDEQFF. The CDR3 DNA is TGTGCCAGTAGTCCCGGGACTAGCGGGAGGGATGAGCAGTTCTTC.